This T cell receptor beta chain is drawn from a study of vaccination and CD4 T cells after COVID-19. Across the study: Six males and four females, two of them Hispanic, were enrolled as convalescents.

Broader study findings: Median numbers of SARS-CoV-2-reactive clonotypes increased from approximately 23 to 38 (not a significant change).

A note on this clonotype: The antigen remains undetermined.

Once obtained from cultured CD4+ T cells, the DNA was sequenced using the Oncomine TCR Beta short-read assay. From CD4+ T cells that had been cultured, genomic DNA was extracted. TCRdb passed the PCR reads through MiXCR, listing each CDR3 protein once. The sample yields 11,000 or so distinct CDR3 sequences, about 65% seen once. Described treatment: approximately nine-day PBMC culture with coronavirus spike peptide pools or control peptides (ViraFEST assay). Alongside approximately 11 IU/ml IL-2 and 10 ug/ml peptide pools, PBMCs were cultured at under 2.5 million per well. Trimming took 5 bases from V and 4 from J, leaving 11 bases between them. Germline V gene data show CDR1 as KGHSH and CDR2 as LQKENI. The length of the CDR3 is 13 residues.

This clonotype originated in a human donor who had recovered from COVID-19. The chain employs TRBV18 and TRBJ1-1, with a tentative D call TRBD1 (6 bases). The specimen sequenced was CD4+ T cells from blood, cultured in vitro. The CDR3 reads CASSVRGGTEAFF. The CDR3 DNA reads TGTGCCAGCTCAGTAAGGGGGGGCACTGAAGCTTTCTTT.